This TCR beta chain emerged from a study of cytomegalovirus exposure and HLA in healthy donors. PCR primers comprised 60 Vbeta and 13 Jbeta primers. Clones were read by immunoSEQ multiplex PCR, and TCRdb kept only the in-frame ones, dropping some. The sample shows 100,000 to 150,000 clones, over 65% of them seen only once. Study-wide findings and caveats: The authors judged a highly shared variant cluster likely a sequencing artifact. Among the most significant clusters, several appeared linked to common viral pathogens in a later analysis. The classifier reportedly diagnosed cytomegalovirus status with high sensitivity and specificity.

A few counts support this clone. Its antigen is unknown. The J segment lost 3 bases and the V segment lost 0 bases, leaving 4 bases of the junction unmatched. The CDR3 totals 16 residues. Germline loops: CDR1 MGHDK, CDR2 SYGVNS. The sequenced material came from PBMCs. The chain is built from TRBV25-1 and TRBJ2-2; 7 bases fit TRBD1. This sequence was found in a man aged 35 to 55 in good health and CMV-seropositive. CDR3 loop: CASSEYRGGHTGELFF. The CDR3 nucleotides are TGTGCCAGCAGTGAATATAGAGGGGGCCACACCGGGGAGCTGTTTTTT.